This is a list of T cell receptor beta chains from one sample in a study of identical twins. TCRdb re-analysed the 5' RACE reads in MiXCR, keeping a single row per CDR3 protein. The sample has approximately 300,000 distinct CDR3 sequences, 7.5% to 9.5% seen once. This same sample was also taken into another study, of yellow fever vaccine responses in identical twins.

The sequenced sample consisted of CD8+ T cells sorted from blood. The receptors originated from a woman aged 18-30 years in good health. Both conserved end residues are part of each CDR3. The order of the fields is J gene, CDR3 length, V gene, D gene, clone size, CDR3 DNA, CDR3 protein. The D gene is left open where the match is weak. Clone size is given for some rows only: seen once, a few or many times, or a class if the clone is expanded.

TRBJ2-7,13,TRBV20-1,.,few,TGCAGTGCTAGAATTATAGCCTCCTACGAGCAGTACTTC,CSARIIASYEQYF
TRBJ1-1,12,TRBV7-9,.,.,TGTGCCAGCAGCGGATCAGACGGGGAAGCTTTCTTT,CASSGSDGEAFF
TRBJ2-1,12,TRBV6-5,TRBD2,few,TGTGCCAGCAGTTTCGGGGGGGGTTTTGAGTTCTTC,CASSFGGGFEFF
TRBJ2-3,20,TRBV28,.,many,TGTGCCAGCAGTGTATATAGGCCGACGGCGAGCAGGAACTTCACAGATACGCAGTATTTT,CASSVYRPTASRNFTDTQYF
TRBJ2-3,15,TRBV4-3,.,few,TGCGCCAGCAGCCAAGATTGGGGGGAAGGCCCCACGCAGTATTTT,CASSQDWGEGPTQYF
TRBJ2-4,16,TRBV12-3/TRBV12-4,TRBD1,many,TGTGCCAGCAGCCTACGCCGGGACAGGGGGCTGGCCATTCAGTACTTC,CASSLRRDRGLAIQYF
TRBJ2-7,14,TRBV14,.,.,TGTGCCAGCAGCCAACGTAGGGGTCCAGTCGAGCAGTACTTC,CASSQRRGPVEQYF
TRBJ1-5,17,TRBV28,.,few,TGTGCCAGCAGTCGGTTTAAGGGAGGCAGGTCAAATCAGCCCCAGCATTTT,CASSRFKGGRSNQPQHF
TRBJ1-2,14,TRBV9,.,many,TGTGCCAGCAGCGCCCCGACCGGCCCCTATGGCTACACCTTC,CASSAPTGPYGYTF
TRBJ2-7,14,TRBV5-6,.,.,TGTGCCAGCAGCTTGGTTGGGGCTCCCTACGAGCAGTACTTC,CASSLVGAPYEQYF
TRBJ2-5,15,TRBV7-2,TRBD2,.,TGTGCCAGCAGCTTACCGCGGGGGGGCGGGGAGACCCAGTACTTC,CASSLPRGGGETQYF
TRBJ2-3,15,TRBV20-1,TRBD2,few,TGCAGTGCTAGCCCACTAGCGGAACCTCCAGATACGCAGTATTTT,CSASPLAEPPDTQYF
TRBJ2-1,16,TRBV10-3,TRBD2,many,TGTGCCATCAGTGAGTCCTCTAGCGGGCCGTTCAATGAGCAGTTCTTC,CAISESSSGPFNEQFF
TRBJ2-1,16,TRBV4-2,.,.,TGTGCCAGCAGCCAAGATAGGACGGGGCCCTACAATGAGCAGTTCTTC,CASSQDRTGPYNEQFF
TRBJ2-1,16,TRBV7-9,TRBD1,.,TGTGCCAGCAGCACCCAACAGGGGAGCTCCTACAATGAGCAGTTCTTC,CASSTQQGSSYNEQFF
TRBJ2-5,14,TRBV20-1,.,few,TGCAGTGCTAGATCTCTCATGGGGCCGGAGACCCAGTACTTC,CSARSLMGPETQYF
TRBJ1-2,13,TRBV6-5,TRBD1,many,TGTGCCAGCAGTTACGGACAGGGAGGGGGCTACACCTTC,CASSYGQGGGYTF
TRBJ2-7,15,TRBV11-1,TRBD2,many,TGTGCCAGCAGCTTAGTGGCGGGGGACTACTACGAGCAGTACTTC,CASSLVAGDYYEQYF
TRBJ2-2,15,TRBV5-1,.,many,TGCGCCAGCGGGGATTGGACCACGAACACCGGGGAGCTGTTTTTT,CASGDWTTNTGELFF
TRBJ2-7,12,TRBV3-1,TRBD1,many,TGTGCCATACAGGGGGACTCTTTCGAGCAGTACTTC,CAIQGDSFEQYF
TRBJ2-7,14,TRBV27,.,many,TGTGCCAGCAGTTTAGGGGGTTTCTCCTACGAGCAGTACTTC,CASSLGGFSYEQYF
TRBJ2-6,20,TRBV11-1,TRBD2,few,TGTGCCAGCAGCGGCCTAGCGGGAGTTTCCTCCACTTCTGGGGCCAACGTCCTGACTTTC,CASSGLAGVSSTSGANVLTF
TRBJ2-7,14,TRBV4-3,.,many,TGCGCCAGCAGCCAAGATACGACTAACTACGAGCAGTACTTC,CASSQDTTNYEQYF
TRBJ2-3,15,TRBV9,.,.,TGTGCCAGCAGCGTAGTGAGCGGGTTGCCAGATACGCAGTATTTT,CASSVVSGLPDTQYF
TRBJ2-1,16,TRBV4-3,.,many,TGCGCCAGCAGCCAAGATTCCGGACCCCTCTACAATGAGCAGTTCTTC,CASSQDSGPLYNEQFF